At least ten counts were recorded for the clone carrying this T cell receptor beta chain. What it binds is not known. The record originates from a study of T cells in Graves' hyperthyroidism and ophthalmopathy. Study-wide findings and caveats: The model's output predicted ophthalmopathy at a median of approximately 6.5 months prior to onset. Stable hyperthyroidism was told apart from ophthalmopathy by a model built on 13 V-J features.

The CDR3 is made up of 13 amino acids. V dropped 5 bases and J dropped 0 bases, with 7 bases sitting between them. Germline-derived CDR1 and CDR2 are SGHTA and FQGNSA. Clinical symptoms, serum thyroxine, TRAb, thyroid ultrasound and orbital computed tomography established diagnosis. The CDR3 regions of TCR beta were amplified from RNA transcripts. Researchers ran a first-round RT-PCR on the TCR CDR3 using the HTBI primer set. TCRdb re-called the multiplex PCR reads through MiXCR, storing one row per CDR3 protein. The sample lists 550,000 to 700,000 distinct CDR3 sequences, just over 45% occurring once.

The chain recombines TRBV7-2 with TRBJ1-1; no clear D. The specimen sequenced was peripheral blood or thyroid tissue (not recorded which). This receptor was identified in an adult woman with Graves' disease, either hyperthyroidism or ophthalmopathy (not recorded which). The CDR3 spells CASSPPVNTEAFF. In nucleotides, the CDR3 is TGTGCCAGCAGCCCACCAGTGAACACTGAAGCTTTCTTT.